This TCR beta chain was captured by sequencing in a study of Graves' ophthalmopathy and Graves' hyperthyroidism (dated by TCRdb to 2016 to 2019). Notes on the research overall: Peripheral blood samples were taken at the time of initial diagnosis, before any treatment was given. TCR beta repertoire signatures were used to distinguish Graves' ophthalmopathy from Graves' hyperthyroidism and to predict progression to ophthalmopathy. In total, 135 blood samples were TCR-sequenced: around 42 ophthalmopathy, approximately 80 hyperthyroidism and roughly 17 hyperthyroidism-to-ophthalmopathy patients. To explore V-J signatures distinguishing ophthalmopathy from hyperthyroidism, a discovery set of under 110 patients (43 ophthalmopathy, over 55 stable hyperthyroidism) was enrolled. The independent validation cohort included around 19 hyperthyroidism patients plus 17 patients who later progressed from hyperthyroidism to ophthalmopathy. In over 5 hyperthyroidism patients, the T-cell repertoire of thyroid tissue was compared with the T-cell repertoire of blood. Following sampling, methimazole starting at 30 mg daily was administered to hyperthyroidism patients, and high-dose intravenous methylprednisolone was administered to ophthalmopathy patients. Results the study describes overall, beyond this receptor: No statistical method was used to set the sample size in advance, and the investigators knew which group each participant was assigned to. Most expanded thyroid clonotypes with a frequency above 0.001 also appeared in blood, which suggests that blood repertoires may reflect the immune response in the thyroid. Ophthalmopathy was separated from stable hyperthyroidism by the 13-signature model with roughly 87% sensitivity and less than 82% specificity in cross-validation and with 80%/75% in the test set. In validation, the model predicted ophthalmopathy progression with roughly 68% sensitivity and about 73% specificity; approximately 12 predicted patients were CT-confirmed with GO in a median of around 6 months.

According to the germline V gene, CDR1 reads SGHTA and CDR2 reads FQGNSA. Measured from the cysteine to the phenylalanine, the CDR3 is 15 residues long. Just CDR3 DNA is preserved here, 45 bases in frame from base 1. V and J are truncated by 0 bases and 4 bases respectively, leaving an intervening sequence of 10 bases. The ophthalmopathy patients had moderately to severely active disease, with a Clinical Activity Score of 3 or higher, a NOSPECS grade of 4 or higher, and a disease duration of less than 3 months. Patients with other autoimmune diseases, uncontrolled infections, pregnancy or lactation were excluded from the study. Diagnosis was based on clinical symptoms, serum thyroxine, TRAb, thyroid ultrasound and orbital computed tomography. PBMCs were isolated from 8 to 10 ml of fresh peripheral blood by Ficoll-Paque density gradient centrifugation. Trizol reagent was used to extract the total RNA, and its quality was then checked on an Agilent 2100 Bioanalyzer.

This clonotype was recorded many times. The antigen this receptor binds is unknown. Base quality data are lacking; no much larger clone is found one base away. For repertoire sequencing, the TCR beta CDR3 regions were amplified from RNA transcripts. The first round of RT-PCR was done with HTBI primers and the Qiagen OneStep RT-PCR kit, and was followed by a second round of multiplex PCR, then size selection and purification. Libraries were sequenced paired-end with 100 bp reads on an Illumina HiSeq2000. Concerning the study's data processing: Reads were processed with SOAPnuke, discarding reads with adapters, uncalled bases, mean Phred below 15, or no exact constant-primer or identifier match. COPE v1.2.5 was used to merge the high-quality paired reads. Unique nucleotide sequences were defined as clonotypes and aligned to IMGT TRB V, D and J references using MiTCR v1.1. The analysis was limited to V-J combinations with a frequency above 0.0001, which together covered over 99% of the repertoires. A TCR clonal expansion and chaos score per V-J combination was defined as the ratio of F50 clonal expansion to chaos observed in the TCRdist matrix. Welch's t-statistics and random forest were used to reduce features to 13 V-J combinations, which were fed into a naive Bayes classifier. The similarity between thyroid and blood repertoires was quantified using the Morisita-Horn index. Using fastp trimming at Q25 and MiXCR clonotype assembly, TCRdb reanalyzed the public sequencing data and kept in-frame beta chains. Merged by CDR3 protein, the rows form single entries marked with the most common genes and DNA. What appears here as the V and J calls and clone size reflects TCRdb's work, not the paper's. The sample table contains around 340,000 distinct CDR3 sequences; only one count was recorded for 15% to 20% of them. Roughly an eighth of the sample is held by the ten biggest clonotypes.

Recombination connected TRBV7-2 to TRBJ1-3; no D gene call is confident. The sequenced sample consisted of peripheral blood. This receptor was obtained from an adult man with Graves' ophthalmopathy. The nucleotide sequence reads TGTGCCAGCAGCTTAGCCGGCACTAACGGAAACACCATATATTTT. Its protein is CASSLAGTNGNTIYF.